This T cell receptor beta chain was recovered during a study of persistence of HIV-infected CD4 T cells. Overlapping HIV-1 Gag 15-mer peptides at around 0.91 ug per peptide per mL were used. Responding CD4+ T cells were sorted by upregulation of both CD40 ligand and CD69. As to this clone: As yet, its antigen is unknown.

Trimming stripped 5 bases from V and 3 bases from J, with 11 bases between. Germline CDR1 is SGHVS and CDR2 is FQNEAQ. CDR3 size: 13 residues. Sequencing used immunoSEQ version 4 in survey mode. Here immunoSEQ multiplex PCR was the method, and the copy in TCRdb shows in-frame clones only, minus some. The table lists around 9,200 clones, more than 70% of them singletons. This chain connects TRBV7-8 to TRBJ2-7, with a possible D match to TRBD1 (6 bases). This receptor was identified in an adult woman with HIV who was CMV-seropositive. Sequences were derived from CD4+ T cells sorted from PBMCs after 18-hour stimulation, sampled from a patient who received antiretroviral therapy. CDR3 sequence: CASSTGQYYEQYF. DNA for the CDR3: TGTGCCAGCAGCACTGGACAGTACTACGAGCAGTACTTC. Using reference TRBV7-8 and TRBJ2-7 for the parts outside the CDR3, the full variable domain is GAGVSQSPRYKVAKRGQDVALRCDPISGHVSLFWYQQALGQGPEFLTYFQNEAQLDKSGLPSDRFFAERPEGSVSTLKIQRTQQEDSAVYLCASSTGQYYEQYFGPGTRLTVT.